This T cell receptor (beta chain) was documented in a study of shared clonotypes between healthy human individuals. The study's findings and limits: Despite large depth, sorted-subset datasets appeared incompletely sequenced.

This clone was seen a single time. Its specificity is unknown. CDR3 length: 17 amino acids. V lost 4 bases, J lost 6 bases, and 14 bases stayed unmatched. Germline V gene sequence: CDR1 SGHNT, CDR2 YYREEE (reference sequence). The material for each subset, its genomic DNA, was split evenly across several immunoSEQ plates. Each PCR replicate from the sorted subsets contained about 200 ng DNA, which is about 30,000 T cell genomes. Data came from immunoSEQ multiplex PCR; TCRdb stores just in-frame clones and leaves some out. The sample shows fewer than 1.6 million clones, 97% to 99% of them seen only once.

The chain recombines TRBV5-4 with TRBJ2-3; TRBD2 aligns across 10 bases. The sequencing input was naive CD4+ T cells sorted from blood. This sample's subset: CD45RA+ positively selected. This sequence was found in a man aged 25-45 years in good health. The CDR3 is CASSPSPSGSDTDTQYF. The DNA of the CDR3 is TGTGCCAGCAGCCCAAGCCCTAGCGGGAGTGATACGGATACGCAGTATTTT.